This T cell receptor beta chain comes out of a study of Tregs in tolerant kidney transplant recipients. CDR1 MNHEY and CDR2 SVGAGI come from the germline V gene. The length of the CDR3 is 13 residues. With 9 bases removed from V and 4 bases from J, the gap between germline ends came to 15 bases. Concerning this clone itself: The target antigen is unknown.

Study-wide points: The most relevant donor-specific Treg TCRbeta repertoire apparently came from expansion with activated donor B cells.

CD4+CD25+CD127- Tregs, CD4+CD25- non-Tregs, CD4 and CD8 cells were sorted. Assay: immunoSEQ multiplex PCR; the TCRdb copy retains only in-frame clones and omits some. The repertoire holds 15,000 to 18,000 clones, around nine tenths seen once, with roughly 13% in the top ten. V gene TRBV6-5 combines with J gene TRBJ2-5, with a tentative D call TRBD1 (5 bases). This sequence originates from a human donor in good health. Sequences were obtained from CD8+ T cells from blood. Written as DNA, the CDR3 is TGTGCCAGTCGCACCCCCCAGGGAGAGACCCAGTACTTC. Amino acids: CASRTPQGETQYF.